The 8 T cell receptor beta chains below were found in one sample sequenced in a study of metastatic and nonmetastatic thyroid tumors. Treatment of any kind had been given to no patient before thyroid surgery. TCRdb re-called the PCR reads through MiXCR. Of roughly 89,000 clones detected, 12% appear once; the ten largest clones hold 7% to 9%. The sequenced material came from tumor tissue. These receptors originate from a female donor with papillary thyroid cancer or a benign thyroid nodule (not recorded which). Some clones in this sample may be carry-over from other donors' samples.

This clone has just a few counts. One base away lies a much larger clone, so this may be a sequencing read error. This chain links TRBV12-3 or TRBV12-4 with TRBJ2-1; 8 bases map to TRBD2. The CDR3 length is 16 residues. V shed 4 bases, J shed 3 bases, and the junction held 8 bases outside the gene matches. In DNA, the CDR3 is TGTGCCAGCAGTTCGCCAAGGACTAGCTACTACAATGAGCAGTTCTTC. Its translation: CASSSPRTSYYNEQFF.

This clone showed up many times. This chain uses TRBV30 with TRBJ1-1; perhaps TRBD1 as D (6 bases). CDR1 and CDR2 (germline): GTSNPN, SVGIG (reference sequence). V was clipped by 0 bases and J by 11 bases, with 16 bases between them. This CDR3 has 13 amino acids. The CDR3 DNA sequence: TGTGCCTGGAGTGTAATAGGGGGGCGCGGTGCTTTCTTT. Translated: CAWSVIGGRGAFF.

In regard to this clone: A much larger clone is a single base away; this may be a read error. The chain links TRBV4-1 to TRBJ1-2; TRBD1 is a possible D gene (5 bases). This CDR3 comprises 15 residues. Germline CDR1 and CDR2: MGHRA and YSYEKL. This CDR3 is CANSQIPGTNYGYTF. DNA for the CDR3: TGCGCCAACAGCCAAATCCCCGGGACCAACTATGGCTACACCTTC.

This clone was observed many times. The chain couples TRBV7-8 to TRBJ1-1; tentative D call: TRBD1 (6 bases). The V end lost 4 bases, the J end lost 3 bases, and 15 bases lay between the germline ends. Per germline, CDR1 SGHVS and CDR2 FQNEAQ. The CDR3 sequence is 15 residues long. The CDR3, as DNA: TGTGCCAGCAGCTGGGGGGCGGGGATGGACACTGAAGCTTTCTTT. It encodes CASSWGAGMDTEAFF.

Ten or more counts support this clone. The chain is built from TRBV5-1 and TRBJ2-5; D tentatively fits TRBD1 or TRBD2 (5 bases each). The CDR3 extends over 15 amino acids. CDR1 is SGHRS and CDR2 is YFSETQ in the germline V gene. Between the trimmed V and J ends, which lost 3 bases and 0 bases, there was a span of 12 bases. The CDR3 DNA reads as TGCGCCAGCAGCTCCATGGGACCGTACCAAGAGACCCAGTACTTC. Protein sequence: CASSSMGPYQETQYF.

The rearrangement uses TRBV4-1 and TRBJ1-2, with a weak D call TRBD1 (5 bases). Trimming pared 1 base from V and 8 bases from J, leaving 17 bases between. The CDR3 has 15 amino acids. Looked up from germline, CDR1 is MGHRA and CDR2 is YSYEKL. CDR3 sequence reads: CASSQGGEVIGGYTF. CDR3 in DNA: TGCGCCAGCAGCCAAGGGGGGGAGGTGATCGGGGGCTACACCTTC.

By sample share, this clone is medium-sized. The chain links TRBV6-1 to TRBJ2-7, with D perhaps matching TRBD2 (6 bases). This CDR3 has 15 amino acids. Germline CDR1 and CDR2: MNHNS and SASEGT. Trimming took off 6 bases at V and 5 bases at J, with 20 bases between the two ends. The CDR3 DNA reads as TGTGCCAGCAGAACCCAGGAGGGGCTCTTCGACGAGCAGTACTTC. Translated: CASRTQEGLFDEQYF.

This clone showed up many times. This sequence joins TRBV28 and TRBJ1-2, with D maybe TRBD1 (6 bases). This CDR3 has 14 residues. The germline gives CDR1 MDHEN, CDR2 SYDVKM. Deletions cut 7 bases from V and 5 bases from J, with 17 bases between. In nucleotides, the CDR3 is TGTGCCAGCATGATCGGGGGCTCCTATTATGGCTACACCTTC. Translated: CASMIGGSYYGYTF.